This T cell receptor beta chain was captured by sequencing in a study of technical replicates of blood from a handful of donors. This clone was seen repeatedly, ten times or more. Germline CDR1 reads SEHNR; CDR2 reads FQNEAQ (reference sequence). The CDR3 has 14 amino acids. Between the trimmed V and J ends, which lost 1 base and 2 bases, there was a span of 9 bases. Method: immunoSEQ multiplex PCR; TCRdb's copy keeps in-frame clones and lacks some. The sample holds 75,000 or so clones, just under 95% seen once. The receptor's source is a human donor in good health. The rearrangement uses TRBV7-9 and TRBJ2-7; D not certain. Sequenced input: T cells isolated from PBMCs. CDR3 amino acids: CASSLGFAAYEQYF. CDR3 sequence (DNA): TGTGCCAGCAGCTTAGGATTCGCGGCCTACGAGCAGTACTTC.